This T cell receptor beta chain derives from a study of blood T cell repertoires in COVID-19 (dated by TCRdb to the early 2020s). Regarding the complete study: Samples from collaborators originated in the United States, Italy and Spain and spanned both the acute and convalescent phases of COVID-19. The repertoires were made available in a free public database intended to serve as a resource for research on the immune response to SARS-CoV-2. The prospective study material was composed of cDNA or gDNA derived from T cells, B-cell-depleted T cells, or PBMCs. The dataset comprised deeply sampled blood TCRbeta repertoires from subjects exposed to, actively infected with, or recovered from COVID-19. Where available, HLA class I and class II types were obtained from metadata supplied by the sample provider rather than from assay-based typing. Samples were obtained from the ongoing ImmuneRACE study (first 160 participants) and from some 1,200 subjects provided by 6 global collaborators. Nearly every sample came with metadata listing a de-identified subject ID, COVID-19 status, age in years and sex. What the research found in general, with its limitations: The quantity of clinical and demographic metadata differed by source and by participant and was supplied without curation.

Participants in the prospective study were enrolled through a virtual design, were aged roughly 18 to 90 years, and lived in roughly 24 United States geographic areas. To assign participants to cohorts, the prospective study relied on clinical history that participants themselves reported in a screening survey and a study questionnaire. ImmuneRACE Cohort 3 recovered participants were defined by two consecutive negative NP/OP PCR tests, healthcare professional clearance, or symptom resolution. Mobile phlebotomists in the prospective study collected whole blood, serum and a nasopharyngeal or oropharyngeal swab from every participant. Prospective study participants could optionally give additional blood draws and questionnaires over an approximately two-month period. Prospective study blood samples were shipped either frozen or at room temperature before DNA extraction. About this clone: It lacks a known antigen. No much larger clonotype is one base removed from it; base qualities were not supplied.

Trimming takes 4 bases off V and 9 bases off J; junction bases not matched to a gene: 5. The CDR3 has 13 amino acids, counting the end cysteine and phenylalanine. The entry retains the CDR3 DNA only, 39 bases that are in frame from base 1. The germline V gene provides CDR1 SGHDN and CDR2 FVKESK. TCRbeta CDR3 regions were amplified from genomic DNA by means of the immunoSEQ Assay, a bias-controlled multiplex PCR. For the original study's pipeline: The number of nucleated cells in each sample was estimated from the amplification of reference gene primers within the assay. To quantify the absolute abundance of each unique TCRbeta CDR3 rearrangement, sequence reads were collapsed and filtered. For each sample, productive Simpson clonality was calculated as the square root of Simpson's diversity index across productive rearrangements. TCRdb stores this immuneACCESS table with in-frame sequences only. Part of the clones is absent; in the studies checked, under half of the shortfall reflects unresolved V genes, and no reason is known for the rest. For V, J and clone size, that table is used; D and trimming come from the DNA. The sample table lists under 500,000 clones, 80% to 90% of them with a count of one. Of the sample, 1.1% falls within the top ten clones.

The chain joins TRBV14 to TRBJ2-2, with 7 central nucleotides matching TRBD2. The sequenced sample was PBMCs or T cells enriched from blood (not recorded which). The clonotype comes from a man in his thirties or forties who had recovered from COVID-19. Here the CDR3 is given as CASSPSGDRELFF. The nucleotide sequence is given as TGTGCCAGCAGCCCCAGCGGGGACCGGGAGCTGTTTTTT.